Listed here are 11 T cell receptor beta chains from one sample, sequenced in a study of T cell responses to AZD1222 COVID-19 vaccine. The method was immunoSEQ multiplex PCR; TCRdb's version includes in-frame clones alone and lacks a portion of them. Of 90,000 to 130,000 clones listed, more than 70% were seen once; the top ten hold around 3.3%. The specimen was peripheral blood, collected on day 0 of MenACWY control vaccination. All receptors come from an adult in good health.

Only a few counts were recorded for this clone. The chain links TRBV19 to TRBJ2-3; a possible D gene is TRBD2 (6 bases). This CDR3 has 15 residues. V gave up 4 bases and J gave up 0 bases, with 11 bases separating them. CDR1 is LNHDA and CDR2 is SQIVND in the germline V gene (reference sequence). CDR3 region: CASSKGRGSTDTQYF. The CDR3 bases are TGTGCCAGTAGTAAGGGACGGGGGAGCACAGATACGCAGTATTTT.

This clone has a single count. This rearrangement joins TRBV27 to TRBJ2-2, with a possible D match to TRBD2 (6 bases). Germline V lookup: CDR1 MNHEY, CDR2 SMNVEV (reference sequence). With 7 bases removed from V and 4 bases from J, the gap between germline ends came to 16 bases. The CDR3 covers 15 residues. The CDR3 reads CASMAGSFLTGELFF. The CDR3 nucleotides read TGTGCCAGCATGGCGGGGTCCTTCCTCACCGGGGAGCTGTTTTTT.

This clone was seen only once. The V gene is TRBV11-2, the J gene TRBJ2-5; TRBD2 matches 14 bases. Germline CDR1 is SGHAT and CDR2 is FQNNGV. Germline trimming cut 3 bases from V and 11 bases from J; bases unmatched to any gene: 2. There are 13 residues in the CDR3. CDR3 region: CASSLGTSGGQYF. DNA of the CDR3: TGTGCCAGCAGCTTGGGGACTAGCGGGGGACAGTACTTC. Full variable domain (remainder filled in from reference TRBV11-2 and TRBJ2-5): EAGVAQSPRYKIIEKRQSVAFWCNPISGHATLYWYQQILGQGPKLLIQFQNNGVVDDSQLPKDRFSAERLKGVDSTLKIQPAKLEDSAVYLCASSLGTSGGQYFGPGTRLLVL.

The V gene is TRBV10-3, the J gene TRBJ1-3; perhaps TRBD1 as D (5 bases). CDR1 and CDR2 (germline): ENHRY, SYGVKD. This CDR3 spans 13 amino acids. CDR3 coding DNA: TGTGCATGGTCCCCAGGGCCGGGAAACACCATATATTTT. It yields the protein CAWSPGPGNTIYF.

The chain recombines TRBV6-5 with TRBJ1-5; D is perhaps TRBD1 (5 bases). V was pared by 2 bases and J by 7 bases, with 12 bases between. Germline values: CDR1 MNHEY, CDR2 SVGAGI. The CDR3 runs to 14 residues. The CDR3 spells CASSYKGPQQPQHF. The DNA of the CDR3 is TGTGCCAGCAGTTACAAGGGGCCCCAGCAGCCCCAGCATTTT.

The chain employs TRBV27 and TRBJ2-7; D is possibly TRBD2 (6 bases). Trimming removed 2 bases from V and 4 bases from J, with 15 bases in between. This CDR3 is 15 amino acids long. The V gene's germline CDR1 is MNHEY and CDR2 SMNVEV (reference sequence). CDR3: CASSLAVLAPYEQYF. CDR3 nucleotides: TGTGCCAGCAGTTTAGCGGTACTAGCCCCTTACGAGCAGTACTTC.

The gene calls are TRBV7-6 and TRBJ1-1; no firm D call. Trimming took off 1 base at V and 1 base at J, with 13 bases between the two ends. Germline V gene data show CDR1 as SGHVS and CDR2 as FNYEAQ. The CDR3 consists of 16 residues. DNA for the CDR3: TGTGCCAGCAGCTTAGAGCGAGGCCGGACGAACACTGAAGCTTTCTTT. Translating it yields CASSLERGRTNTEAFF. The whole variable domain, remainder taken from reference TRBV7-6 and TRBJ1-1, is GAGVSQSPRYKVTKRGQDVALRCDPISGHVSLYWYRQALGQGPEFLTYFNYEAQQDKSGLPNDRFSAERPEGSISTLTIQRTEQRDSAMYRCASSLERGRTNTEAFFGQGTRLTVV.

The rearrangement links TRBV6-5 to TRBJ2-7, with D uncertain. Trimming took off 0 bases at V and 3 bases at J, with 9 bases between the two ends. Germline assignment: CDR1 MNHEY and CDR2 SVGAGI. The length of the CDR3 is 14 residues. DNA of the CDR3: TGTGCCAGCAGTTACTCGACTCCCGACTACGAGCAGTACTTC. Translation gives CASSYSTPDYEQYF.

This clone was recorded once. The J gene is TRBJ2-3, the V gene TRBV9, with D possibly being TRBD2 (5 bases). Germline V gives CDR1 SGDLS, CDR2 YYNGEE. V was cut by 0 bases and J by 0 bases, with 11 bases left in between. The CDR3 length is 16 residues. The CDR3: CASSVEISGSTDTQYF. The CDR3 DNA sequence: TGTGCCAGCAGCGTAGAGATAAGCGGTAGCACAGATACGCAGTATTTT.

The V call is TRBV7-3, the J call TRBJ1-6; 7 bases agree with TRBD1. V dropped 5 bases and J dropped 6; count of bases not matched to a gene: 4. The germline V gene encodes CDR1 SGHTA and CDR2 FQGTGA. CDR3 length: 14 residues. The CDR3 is CASSPGGGNSPLHF. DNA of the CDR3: TGTGCCAGCAGCCCAGGGGGTGGTAATTCACCCCTCCACTTT. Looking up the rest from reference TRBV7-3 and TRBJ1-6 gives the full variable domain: GAGVSQTPSNKVTEKGKYVELRCDPISGHTALYWYRQSLGQGPEFLIYFQGTGAADDSGLPNDRFFAVRPEGSVSTLKIQRTERGDSAVYLCASSPGGGNSPLHFGNGTRLTVT.

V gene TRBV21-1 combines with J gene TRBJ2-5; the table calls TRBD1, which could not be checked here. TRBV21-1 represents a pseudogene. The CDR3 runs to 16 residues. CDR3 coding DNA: TGTGCCAGCAGCAAAAGCCGAGACAGAGAACAAGAGACCCAGTACTTC. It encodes CASSKSRDREQETQYF.